Included here is one T cell receptor (beta chain) sequence, with context. These data come from a study of blood T cell repertoires in COVID-19. Study as a whole: Collection of acute and convalescent COVID-19 samples took place in the United States, Italy and Spain.

Assay used: immunoSEQ multiplex PCR; TCRdb lists only in-frame clones, some missing. The table has some 140,000 clones, approximately 81% seen once. Those who participated ranged in age from roughly 18 to 89 years and resided in 20 to 30 US areas. CDR1 SGHVS and CDR2 FQNEAQ come from the germline V gene. The CDR3 length is 15 residues. Trimming removed 5 bases from V and 6 bases from J; junction bases left unmatched: 5. This receptor was taken from a man in his forties with acute COVID-19. This chain links TRBV7-8 with TRBJ2-1; 12 positions agree with TRBD2. Sequenced: PBMCs or T cells enriched from blood (not recorded which). CDR3 protein: CASSVTSGRGNEQFF. In DNA, the CDR3 is TGTGCCAGCAGCGTGACTAGCGGGAGAGGCAATGAGCAGTTCTTC.